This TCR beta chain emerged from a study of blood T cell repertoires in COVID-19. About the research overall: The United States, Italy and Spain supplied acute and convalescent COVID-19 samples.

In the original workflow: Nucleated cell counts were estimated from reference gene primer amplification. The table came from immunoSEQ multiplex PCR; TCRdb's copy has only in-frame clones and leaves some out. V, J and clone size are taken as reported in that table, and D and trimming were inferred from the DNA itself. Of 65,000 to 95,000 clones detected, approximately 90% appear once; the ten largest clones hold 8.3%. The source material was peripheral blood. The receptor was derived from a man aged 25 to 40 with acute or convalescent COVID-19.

CDR3: CASSTRGRGDTGELFF. CDR3 nucleotide sequence: TGTGCCAGCAGCACACGAGGCAGGGGGGACACCGGGGAGCTGTTTTTT. V usage is TRBV9 and J usage is TRBJ2-2; tentatively, D is TRBD1 (7 bases). The V end lost 4 bases, the J end lost 3 bases, and 16 bases lay between the germline ends. The length of the CDR3 is 16 residues. Germline V gene lookup returns CDR1 SGDLS and CDR2 YYNGEE.